This TCR beta chain came from a study of brain T cells in children with intractable seizures. Study-wide findings and caveats: Pre- and post-surgery blood differed in depth, so pre-surgery absences may be undersampling.

The table lists this clone with a count of one. The antigen is undetermined. Pre-surgery treatment included at least one anti-epileptic drug. The protocol was immunoSEQ multiplex PCR, while the TCRdb copy is restricted to in-frame clones and leaves out a portion. The data contain around 80,000 clones, roughly 89% of them singletons. The CDR3 sequence is 17 residues long. Germline CDR1 and CDR2: LNHDA and SQIVND (reference sequence). The V end lost 7 bases, the J end lost 1 base, and 20 bases lay between the germline ends. Sequences were derived from peripheral blood, sampled at surgery. V gene TRBV19 combines with J gene TRBJ1-3, with D tentatively TRBD1 (6 bases). The TCR was taken from a girl aged 2-15 years with Rasmussen encephalitis and intractable seizures. As DNA, the CDR3 is TGTGCCAGTAATGAGGGGGGTCACAGCAGTTCTGGAAACACCATATATTTT. As protein: CASNEGGHSSSGNTIYF.